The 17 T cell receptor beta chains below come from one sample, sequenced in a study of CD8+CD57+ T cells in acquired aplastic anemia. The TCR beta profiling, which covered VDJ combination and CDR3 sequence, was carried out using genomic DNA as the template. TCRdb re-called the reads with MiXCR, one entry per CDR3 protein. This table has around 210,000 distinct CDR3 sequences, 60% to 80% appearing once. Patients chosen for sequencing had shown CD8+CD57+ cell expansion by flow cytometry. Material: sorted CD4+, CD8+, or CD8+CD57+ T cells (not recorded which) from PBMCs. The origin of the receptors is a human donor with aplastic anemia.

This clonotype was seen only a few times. The CDR3 loop reads CAISEGGTGGYGYTF. CDR3 nucleotide sequence: TGTGCCATCAGTGAAGGCGGGACAGGGGGCTATGGCTACACCTTC. V is TRBV10-3 and J is TRBJ1-2; 11 positions match TRBD1. CDR1 and CDR2 from the germline V gene are ENHRY and SYGVKD. The J segment lost 4 bases and the V segment lost 3 bases, leaving 4 bases of the junction unmatched. CDR3 length: 15 amino acids.

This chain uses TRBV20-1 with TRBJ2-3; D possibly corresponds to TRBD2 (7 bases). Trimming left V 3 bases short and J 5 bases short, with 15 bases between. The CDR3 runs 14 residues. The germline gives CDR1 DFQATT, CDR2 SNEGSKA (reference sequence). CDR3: CSARGGPWGDTQYF. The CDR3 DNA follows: TGCAGTGCTAGGGGGGGGCCTTGGGGAGATACGCAGTATTTT.

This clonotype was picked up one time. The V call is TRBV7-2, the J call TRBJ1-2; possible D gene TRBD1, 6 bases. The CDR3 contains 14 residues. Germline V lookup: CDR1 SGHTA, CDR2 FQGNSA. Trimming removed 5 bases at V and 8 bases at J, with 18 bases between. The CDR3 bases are TGTGCCAGCAGCGTCACACAGGGATTCTTCGGCTACACCTTC. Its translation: CASSVTQGFFGYTF. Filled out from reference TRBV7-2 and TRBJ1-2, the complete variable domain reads GAGVSQSPSNKVTEKGKDVELRCDPISGHTALYWYRQSLGQGLEFLIYFQGNSAPDKSGLPSDRFSAERTGGSVSTLTIQRTQQEDSAVYLCASSVTQGFFGYTFGSGTRLTVV.

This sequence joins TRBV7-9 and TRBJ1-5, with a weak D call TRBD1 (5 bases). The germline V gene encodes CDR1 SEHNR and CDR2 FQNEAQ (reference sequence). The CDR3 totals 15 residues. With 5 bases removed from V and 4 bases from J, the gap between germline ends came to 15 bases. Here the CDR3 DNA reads TGTGCCAGCAGCCCAGGGATCGTCGGGAATCAGCCCCAGCATTTT. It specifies CASSPGIVGNQPQHF.

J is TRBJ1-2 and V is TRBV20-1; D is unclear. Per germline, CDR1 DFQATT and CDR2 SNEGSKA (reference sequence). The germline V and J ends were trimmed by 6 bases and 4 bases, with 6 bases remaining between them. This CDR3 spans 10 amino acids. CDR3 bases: TGCAGTGCAAACTTCTATGGCTACACCTTC. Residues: CSANFYGYTF.

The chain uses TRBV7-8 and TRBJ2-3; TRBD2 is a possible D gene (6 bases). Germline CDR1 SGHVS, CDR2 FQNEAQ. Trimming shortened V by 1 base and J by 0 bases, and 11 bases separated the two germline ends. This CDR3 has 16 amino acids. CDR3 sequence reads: CASSLEGDSSTDTQYF. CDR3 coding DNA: TGTGCCAGCAGCTTAGAAGGGGACTCAAGCACAGATACGCAGTATTTT.

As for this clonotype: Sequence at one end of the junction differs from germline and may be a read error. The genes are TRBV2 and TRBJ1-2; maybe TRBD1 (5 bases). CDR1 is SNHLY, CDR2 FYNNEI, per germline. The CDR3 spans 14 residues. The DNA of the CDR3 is TGTGCCAGCAACGGCGGTGAGGGGAACTATGGCCACACCTTC. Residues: CASNGGEGNYGHTF.

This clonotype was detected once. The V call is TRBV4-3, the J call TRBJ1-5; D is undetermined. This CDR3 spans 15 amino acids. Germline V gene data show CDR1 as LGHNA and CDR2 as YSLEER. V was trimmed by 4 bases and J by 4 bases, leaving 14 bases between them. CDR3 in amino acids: CASSPENGPNQPQHF. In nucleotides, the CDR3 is TGCGCCAGCAGCCCCGAGAATGGCCCAAATCAGCCCCAGCATTTT.

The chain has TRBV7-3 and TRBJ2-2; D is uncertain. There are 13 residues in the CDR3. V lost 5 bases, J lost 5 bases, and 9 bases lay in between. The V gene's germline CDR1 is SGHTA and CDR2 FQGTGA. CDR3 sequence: CASSPQSTGELFF. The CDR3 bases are TGTGCCAGCAGCCCCCAATCGACCGGGGAGCTGTTTTTT. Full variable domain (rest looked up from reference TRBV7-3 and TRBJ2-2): GAGVSQTPSNKVTEKGKYVELRCDPISGHTALYWYRQSLGQGPEFLIYFQGTGAADDSGLPNDRFFAVRPEGSVSTLKIQRTERGDSAVYLCASSPQSTGELFFGEGSRLTVL.

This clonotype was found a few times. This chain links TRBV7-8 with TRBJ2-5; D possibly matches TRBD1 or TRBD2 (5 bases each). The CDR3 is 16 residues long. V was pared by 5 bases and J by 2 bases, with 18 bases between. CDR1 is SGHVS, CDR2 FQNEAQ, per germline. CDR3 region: CASSPIGTAEQETQYF. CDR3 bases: TGTGCCAGCAGCCCAATCGGGACGGCGGAACAAGAGACCCAGTACTTC.

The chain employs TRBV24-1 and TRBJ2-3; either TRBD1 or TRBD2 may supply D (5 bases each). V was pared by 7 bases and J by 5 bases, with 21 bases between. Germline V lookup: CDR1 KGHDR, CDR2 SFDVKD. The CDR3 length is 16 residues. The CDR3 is CATSPAGGRARDTQYF. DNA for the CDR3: TGTGCCACCAGCCCCGCCGGAGGCAGGGCCAGAGATACGCAGTATTTT.

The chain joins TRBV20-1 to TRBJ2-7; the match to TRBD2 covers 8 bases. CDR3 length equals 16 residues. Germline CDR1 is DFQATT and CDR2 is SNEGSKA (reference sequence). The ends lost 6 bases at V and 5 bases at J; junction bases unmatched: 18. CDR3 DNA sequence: TGCAGTGCGAGACCCTTTAGCGGGGCGGCCTACAACGAGCAGTACTTC. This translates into CSARPFSGAAYNEQYF.

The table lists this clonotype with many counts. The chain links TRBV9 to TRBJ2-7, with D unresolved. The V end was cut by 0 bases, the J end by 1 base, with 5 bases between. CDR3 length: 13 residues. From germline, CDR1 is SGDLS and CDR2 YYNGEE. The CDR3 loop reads CASSVGDSYEQYF. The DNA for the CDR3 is TGTGCCAGCAGCGTAGGGGATTCCTACGAGCAGTACTTC.

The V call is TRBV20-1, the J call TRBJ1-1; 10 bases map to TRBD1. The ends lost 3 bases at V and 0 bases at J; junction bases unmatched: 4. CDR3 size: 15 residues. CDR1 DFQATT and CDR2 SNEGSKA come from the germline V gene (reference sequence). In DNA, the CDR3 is TGCAGTGCTAGTGGGGACAGGGGCTTGAACACTGAAGCTTTCTTT. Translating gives CSASGDRGLNTEAFF.

The CDR3 DNA is TGTGCCAGCAGCTCCTCGACAGGTTCGGGAGAGCAGTACTTC. This codes for CASSSSTGSGEQYF. The chain is built from TRBV9 and TRBJ2-7, with a tentative D call TRBD1 (6 bases). This CDR3 has 14 residues. Germline V gene data show CDR1 as SGDLS and CDR2 as YYNGEE. V was shortened by 4 bases and J by 7 bases, with 18 bases between the two germline ends. Complete variable domain (other parts from reference TRBV9 and TRBJ2-7): DSGVTQTPKHLITATGQRVTLRCSPRSGDLSVYWYQQSLDQGLQFLIQYYNGEERAKGNILERFSAQQFPDLHSELNLSSLELGDSALYFCASSSSTGSGEQYFGPGTRLTVT.

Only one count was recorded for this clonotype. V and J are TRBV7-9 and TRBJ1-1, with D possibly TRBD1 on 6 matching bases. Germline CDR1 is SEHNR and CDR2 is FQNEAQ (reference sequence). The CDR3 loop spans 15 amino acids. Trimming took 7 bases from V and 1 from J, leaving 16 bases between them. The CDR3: CASTRFGTPNTEAFF. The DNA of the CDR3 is TGTGCCAGCACCAGATTCGGGACACCGAACACTGAAGCTTTCTTT.

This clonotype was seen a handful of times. The CDR3 protein is CAISAQGVGNTIYF. The CDR3 DNA sequence: TGTGCCATCAGTGCTCAGGGGGTCGGAAACACCATATATTTT. The chain recombines TRBV10-3 with TRBJ1-3, with TRBD1 matching over 7 bases. V shed 4 bases and J 4 bases; nucleotides not matched to a gene: 4. The CDR3 loop spans 14 amino acids. Per germline, CDR1 ENHRY and CDR2 SYGVKD.